What follows are 9 T cell receptor beta chains derived from one specimen sequenced in a study of CD8 T cell repertoires and HIV-1 epitope variants. Only in-frame clones appear in the TCRdb table, and some are missing; sequencing was by immunoSEQ multiplex PCR. Here the sample spans roughly 4,800 clones, approximately 70% being singletons. Their target antigens are unknown. What was sequenced was cultured CD8+ T cells derived from PBMCs. The receptors stem from a male donor with HIV.

This chain links TRBV19 with TRBJ2-3; D is ambiguous. CDR3 size: 13 residues. CDR1 LNHDA and CDR2 SQIVND come from the germline V gene (reference sequence). V lost 4 bases and J 0 bases, leaving 5 bases between the germline ends. The CDR3 loop reads CASSTTSTDTQYF. CDR3 DNA: TGTGCCAGTAGTACCACCAGCACAGATACGCAGTATTTT.

This clone occurred a few times. This rearrangement joins TRBV4-3 to TRBJ2-7; no clear D gene. Germline CDR1 and CDR2: LGHNA and YSLEER. CDR3 length equals 15 residues. V was pared by 0 bases and J by 3 bases, with 12 bases between. The CDR3 DNA is TGCGCCAGCAGCCAAGATCTGACATTGAACTACGAGCAGTACTTC. Its protein product is CASSQDLTLNYEQYF.

By sample share, this clone is large. The chain links TRBV4-1 to TRBJ2-7; 8 nucleotides agree with TRBD2. The length of the CDR3 is 13 residues. After removal of 1 base from V and 5 bases from J, the junction contained 1 base not matched to a gene. CDR1 is MGHRA, CDR2 YSYEKL, per germline. CDR3 protein: CASSQGTSNEQYF. For the CDR3, the DNA is TGCGCCAGCAGCCAAGGGACTAGCAACGAGCAGTACTTC.

This clone turned up a few times. V and J are TRBV10-1 and TRBJ2-7; D possibly uses TRBD1 or TRBD2 (6 bases each). This CDR3 contains 14 residues. Germline V CDR1 and CDR2: WNHNN, SYGVQD (reference sequence). V lost 3 bases and J lost 5, with 14 bases in between. This CDR3 is CASSDNRASDEQYF. The CDR3 DNA is TGCGCCAGCAGTGACAACAGGGCTAGCGACGAGCAGTACTTC.

This clone turned up a few times. The chain recombines TRBV6-5 with TRBJ1-4; D is possibly TRBD1 (5 bases). CDR3 length: 13 residues. Trimming pared 2 bases from V and 10 bases from J, leaving 11 bases between. Per germline, CDR1 MNHEY and CDR2 SVGAGI. The CDR3 reads CASSYKWGLKLFF. DNA of the CDR3: TGTGCCAGCAGTTACAAATGGGGACTAAAACTGTTTTTT.

The chain has TRBV27 and TRBJ1-1, with D perhaps TRBD1 (6 bases). The germline CDR1 and CDR2 sequences are MNHEY and SMNVEV (reference sequence). V lost 6 bases to trimming and J lost 0 bases, with 17 bases between them. The CDR3 loop spans 16 amino acids. CDR3 sequence reads: CASRSPFSGVNTEAFF. The CDR3 DNA reads as TGTGCCAGCAGGTCCCCGTTTTCAGGGGTGAACACTGAAGCTTTCTTT.

This clone was counted a few times. The chain recombines TRBV27 with TRBJ2-7, with 7 bases identical to TRBD1. The CDR3 totals 17 residues. Germline V CDR1 and CDR2: MNHEY, SMNVEV (reference sequence). J lost 3 bases, V lost 4 bases, and 15 bases had no gene match. The CDR3 coding sequence is TGTGCCAGCAGTTCCCTCTCCCCCGGGACAGCCTACTACGAGCAGTACTTC. It encodes CASSSLSPGTAYYEQYF.

The chain combines TRBV6-6 with TRBJ2-7, with D uncertain. Germline loops: CDR1 MNHNY, CDR2 SVGAGI (reference sequence). The CDR3 runs 14 residues. V was shortened by 0 bases and J by 1 base, with 7 bases between the two germline ends. The CDR3 loop is CASSYSGGSYEQYF. In DNA, the CDR3 is TGTGCCAGCAGTTACTCGGGCGGATCCTACGAGCAGTACTTC.

This rearrangement joins TRBV5-6 to TRBJ2-3; 8 nucleotides line up with TRBD2. The trim removed 0 bases at V and 5 bases at J, leaving 5 bases unmatched. The CDR3 loop spans 15 amino acids. Per germline, CDR1 SGHDT and CDR2 YYEEEE. CDR3 protein: CASSLALAGRDTQYF. CDR3 coding DNA: TGTGCCAGCAGCTTGGCCCTAGCGGGTAGAGATACGCAGTATTTT.